This TCR beta chain was documented in a study of T-cell reconstitution after alpha-beta-depleted transplantation in children. Study-wide findings and caveats: A year had passed since transplant, and T-cell counts and diversity by then came mostly from newly produced T cells. Reports say that about two months after transplant, the alpha-beta T cells came out of several hundred graft clones that had expanded.

Using unique molecular identifiers, the investigators prepared the TCRbeta library. TCRdb reanalysed the PCR reads using MiXCR and keeps one entry per CDR3 protein. The sample lists around 300,000 distinct CDR3 sequences, over 9.5% occurring once. On this clonotype: Its antigen is as yet unknown.

Losses at the gene ends were 3 bases for V and 5 bases for J; bases not matched to a gene: 5. CDR1 and CDR2 (germline): DFQATT, SNEGSKA (reference sequence). The CDR3 contains 13 residues. The sample was PBMCs, taken before TCRalphabeta/CD19-depleted stem cell transplant. This TCR derives from a boy younger than two with acute myeloid leukemia, due to receive a stem cell transplant. The chain uses TRBV20-1 and TRBJ2-7; TRBD1 matches 9 bases. CDR3 sequence reads: CSARDRGVHEQYF. DNA of the CDR3: TGCAGTGCTAGGGACAGGGGAGTCCACGAGCAGTACTTC.